The rows below give T cell receptor beta chains drawn from one sample of a study of blood T cells in healthy people across ages. Via MiXCR, TCRdb re-called the 5' RACE reads, giving one row per CDR3 protein. The table has roughly 830,000 distinct CDR3 sequences, 60% to 80% seen once. The source material was blood. These TCRs come from a man between 25 and 39 years old in good health. Both conserved end residues are part of each CDR3. The size of a clone is reported for some rows only, either as once, few or many, or as a class for expanded clones.

J	size	V	CDR3
TRBJ2-7	-	TRBV27	CASSLSNGVAYEQYF
TRBJ2-5	-	TRBV15	CATSRDHGQGETQYF
TRBJ2-4	-	TRBV27	CASSFWGTGVKNIQYF
TRBJ2-3	-	TRBV6-5	CASSSSGTSGTDTQYF
TRBJ2-3	-	TRBV7-2	CASSGLRGGGFADTQYF
TRBJ1-6	-	TRBV15	CATSRTGVGNSPLHF
TRBJ2-1	-	TRBV20-1	CSSGRVGNEQFF
TRBJ2-7	-	TRBV18	CASSPPTSYEQYF
TRBJ2-7	-	TRBV20-1	CSAHHGTSREQYF
TRBJ1-2	-	TRBV25-1	CASSEHRGLHNYGYTF
TRBJ1-2	-	TRBV6-1	CASRTTGTWGSGYTF
TRBJ2-1	-	TRBV9	CASSPGLAKYNEQFF
TRBJ2-1	many	TRBV6-5	CASSPRRAYNEQFF
TRBJ2-1	few	TRBV20-1	CSAEGPGQTYNEQFF
TRBJ2-3	few	TRBV9	CASSGGLSTDTQYF
-	-	TRBV6-5	CASRGGLYEQYF
TRBJ1-5	-	TRBV27	CASSEWGQLNQPQHF